Only a few counts were recorded for the clone carrying this TCR beta chain. The antigen remains unidentified. This entry comes from a study of cytomegalovirus exposure and HLA in healthy donors. Broader study findings: Follow-up analysis later connected one missense variant in DCLRE1C with trimming of TCR beta V- and J-genes. Researchers catalogued about 150 TCR beta chains as cytomegalovirus-associated.

The germline gives CDR1 SGHVS, CDR2 FNYEAQ. J gave up 2 bases and V 5 bases, and 6 bases lay outside the gene matches. The CDR3 has 17 amino acids. Whereas donors were nominally healthy upon sampling, unrecorded immune exposures were probable. The PCR was carried out with 60 Vbeta primers and 13 Jbeta primers. TCRdb's table, derived via immunoSEQ multiplex PCR, lists solely in-frame clones and lacks some. The sample consists of 95,000 to 150,000 clones, roughly 80% of them appearing once. The V and J genes are TRBV7-6 and TRBJ2-3, with 14 bases identical to TRBD2. This sequence was found in a man younger than 35 in good health and CMV-seropositive. Sequencing was carried out using PBMCs. The CDR3 sequence: CASSPKTSGGATDTQYF. CDR3 nucleotides: TGTGCCAGCAGCCCCAAGACTAGCGGGGGGGCCACAGATACGCAGTATTTT.